Sequencing of this T cell receptor beta chain was carried out in a study of blood T cell repertoires in COVID-19. At the level of the study: Researchers got acute and convalescent COVID-19 samples from the United States, Italy and Spain.

The repertoire was sequenced with immunoSEQ multiplex PCR; TCRdb's copy has only in-frame clones and lacks some. The sample includes roughly 150,000 clones, around four fifths seen only once; the top ten take roughly 2.5%. The sample holds one count of this clone. This TCR derives from a woman older than 75 with COVID-19, enrolled during active disease. The sequenced material came from peripheral blood.

The chain's CDR3 is CASSPSGQNYEQYF. Written as DNA, the CDR3 is TGTGCCAGCTCACCTTCGGGACAGAACTACGAGCAGTACTTC. The V and J genes are TRBV18 and TRBJ2-7; 7 bases fit TRBD1. CDR1 is KGHSH, CDR2 LQKENI, per germline. CDR3 length equals 14 residues. Losses at the gene ends were 3 bases for V and 3 bases for J; bases not matched to a gene: 5. The complete variable domain, with remaining parts taken from reference TRBV18 and TRBJ2-7, reads NAGVMQNPRHLVRRRGQEARLRCSPMKGHSHVYWYRQLPEEGLKFMVYLQKENIIDESGMPKERFSAEFPKEGPSILRIQQVVRGDSAAYFCASSPSGQNYEQYFGPGTRLTVT.